A single sample gave rise to the 11 T cell receptor beta chains below, sequenced in a study of CD8 T cells in Susac syndrome. cDNA came from approximately 0.5 to 1 ug RNA primed by random hexamers. TCRdb reanalysed the immunoSEQ multiplex PCR reads using MiXCR and keeps one entry per CDR3 protein. The sample has about 90,000 distinct CDR3 sequences, 90% to 95% seen once. Material: CD8+ T cells from PBMCs. The receptors were sampled from a human donor in good health.

A few counts support this clonotype. This CDR3 is CASSVEGRLADTQYF. CDR3 DNA sequence: TGTGCCAGCAGCGTAGAGGGCAGACTTGCAGATACGCAGTATTTT. The chain uses TRBV9 and TRBJ2-3; no definite D call. CDR3 length equals 15 residues. Per the germline V gene, CDR1 is SGDLS and CDR2 is YYNGEE. The V end lost 0 bases, the J end lost 4 bases, and 12 bases lay between the germline ends.

The chain links TRBV7-6 to TRBJ2-7; D remains unclear. V lost 1 base to trimming and J lost 3 bases, with 13 bases between them. Germline-derived CDR1 and CDR2 are SGHVS and FNYEAQ. The CDR3 has 15 residues. CDR3 sequence reads: CASSLGVGPSYEQYF. CDR3 nucleotides: TGTGCCAGCAGCTTAGGGGTAGGACCGAGCTACGAGCAGTACTTC. The complete variable domain, with remaining parts taken from reference TRBV7-6 and TRBJ2-7, reads GAGVSQSPRYKVTKRGQDVALRCDPISGHVSLYWYRQALGQGPEFLTYFNYEAQQDKSGLPNDRFSAERPEGSISTLTIQRTEQRDSAMYRCASSLGVGPSYEQYFGPGTRLTVT.

V gene TRBV5-1 combines with J gene TRBJ2-1; D remains unclear. V was trimmed by 0 bases and J by 6 bases, leaving 7 bases between them. The CDR3 is made up of 13 amino acids. Germline V gene data show CDR1 as SGHRS and CDR2 as YFSETQ. The CDR3 sequence: CASSLEVGNEQFF. CDR3 sequence (DNA): TGCGCCAGCAGCTTGGAGGTCGGCAATGAGCAGTTCTTC.

The CDR3 DNA is TGCGCCAGCAGCCAAGTACAGGACACCCGCTACGAGCAGTACTTC. Translating gives CASSQVQDTRYEQYF. The chain uses TRBV4-1 and TRBJ2-7; possible D gene TRBD1, 5 bases. The V end lost 1 base, the J end lost 3 bases, and 13 bases lay between the germline ends. CDR1 and CDR2 from the germline V gene are MGHRA and YSYEKL. The CDR3 is 15 residues long.

This sequence joins TRBV2 and TRBJ1-1; D may be TRBD1 (6 bases). V was cut by 4 bases and J by 5 bases, with 20 bases left in between. Germline CDR1 is SNHLY and CDR2 is FYNNEI. The length of the CDR3 is 16 residues. CDR3: CASSGEGEGRDTEAFF. DNA of the CDR3: TGTGCCAGCAGTGGGGAGGGGGAAGGTAGAGATACTGAAGCTTTCTTT.

The chain carries TRBV10-3 and TRBJ2-4; maybe TRBD2 (6 bases). V was cut by 3 bases and J by 1 base, with 16 bases left in between. CDR1 is ENHRY and CDR2 is SYGVKD in the germline V gene. This CDR3 has 17 residues. The CDR3 sequence is CAISDPGGGRAKNIQYF. The CDR3 DNA reads as TGTGCCATCAGTGACCCCGGTGGAGGGAGGGCCAAAAACATTCAGTACTTC.

This rearrangement joins TRBV20-1 to TRBJ2-5; D perhaps matches TRBD2 (5 bases). The CDR3 consists of 11 residues. Germline CDR1 and CDR2: DFQATT and SNEGSKA (reference sequence). Trimming left V 0 bases short and J 7 bases short, with 6 bases between. The CDR3: CSARDRGTQYF. The CDR3, as DNA: TGCAGTGCTAGAGATCGGGGGACCCAGTACTTC.

V and J are TRBV6-4 and TRBJ2-6; 11 nucleotides align to TRBD2. The CDR3 loop spans 17 amino acids. Germline assignment: CDR1 MRHNA and CDR2 SNTAGT. V lost 2 bases, J lost 0 bases, and 0 bases stayed unmatched. CDR3 nucleotide sequence: TGTGCCAGCAGTGACGGGACTAGCGGCTCTGGGGCCAACGTCCTGACTTTC. Translating gives CASSDGTSGSGANVLTF.

The chain combines TRBV14 with TRBJ1-1; the D is unclear. This CDR3 has 15 amino acids. The germline gives CDR1 SGHDN, CDR2 FVKESK. V shed 4 bases and J shed 3 bases, with 15 bases lying between them. CDR3 in DNA: TGTGCCAGCAGCCCCCACGGTGGGTTGCACACTGAAGCTTTCTTT. As protein: CASSPHGGLHTEAFF.

The chain carries TRBV29-1 and TRBJ1-2, with 7 bases fitting TRBD1. CDR1 and CDR2 (germline): SQVTM, ANQGSEA. This CDR3 contains 15 residues. V lost 2 bases, J lost 5 bases, and 11 bases stayed unmatched. As DNA, the CDR3 is TGCAGCGTTGAATCGGGACAGCTTATTTCTTATGGCTACACCTTC. Its protein product is CSVESGQLISYGYTF.

In this sample, this clonotype turned up once. The junction departs from germline at one end; a sequencing error may be responsible. The genes are TRBV15 and TRBJ1-1; TRBD1 matches at 9 bases. This CDR3 is 16 amino acids long. Germline assignment: CDR1 LNHNV and CDR2 YYDKDF (reference sequence). CDR3 residues: CATSRGGTGKNAEAFF. The CDR3 DNA follows: TGTGCCACCAGCAGAGGTGGGACAGGGAAGAACGCTGAAGCTTTCTTT.